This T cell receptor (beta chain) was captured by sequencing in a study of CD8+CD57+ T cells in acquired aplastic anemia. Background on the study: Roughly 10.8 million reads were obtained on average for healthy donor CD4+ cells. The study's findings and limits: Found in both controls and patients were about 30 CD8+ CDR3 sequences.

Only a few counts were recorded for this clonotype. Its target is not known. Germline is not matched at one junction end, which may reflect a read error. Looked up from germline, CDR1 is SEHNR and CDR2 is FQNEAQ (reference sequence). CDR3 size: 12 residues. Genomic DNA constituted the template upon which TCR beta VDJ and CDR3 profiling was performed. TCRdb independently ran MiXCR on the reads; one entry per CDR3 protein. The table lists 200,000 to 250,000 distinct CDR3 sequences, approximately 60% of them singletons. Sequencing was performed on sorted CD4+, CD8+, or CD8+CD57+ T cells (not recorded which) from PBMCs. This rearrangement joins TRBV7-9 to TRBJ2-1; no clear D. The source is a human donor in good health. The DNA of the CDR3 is TGTGCCAGCAGTTCCTCCTTCAATGAGCAGTTCTTC. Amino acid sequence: CASSSSFNEQFF.